Shown below are 19 T cell receptor beta chains from a single sample sequenced in a study of blood T cells in healthy people across ages. For the second PCR, which ran for 7 to 11 cycles, a sample-barcoded 5' primer and a J-beta primer mix were used. TCRdb re-derived calls from the 5' RACE reads in MiXCR, one entry per CDR3 protein. The data hold 850,000 to 1,300,000 distinct CDR3 sequences, with less than 50% observed a single time. The sample consisted of blood. The receptors stem from a woman in her fifties or sixties in good health.

The gene calls are TRBV20-1 and TRBJ2-3; 7 bases map to TRBD2. CDR1 DFQATT and CDR2 SNEGSKA come from the germline V gene (reference sequence). The CDR3 has 15 amino acids. Trimming took 5 bases from V and 3 from J; bases not matched to a gene: 11. The DNA of the CDR3 is TGCAGTGCTCCCCCCAGGGAGGGGTTGACAGATACGCAGTATTTT. Its protein is CSAPPREGLTDTQYF.

The V call is TRBV15, the J call TRBJ2-3, with D uncertain. V lost 2 bases, J lost 4 bases, and 4 bases lay in between. The CDR3 spans 12 residues. Germline lookup yields CDR1 LNHNV and CDR2 YYDKDF (reference sequence). The CDR3 spells CATSRWADTQYF. The CDR3 region has the DNA TGTGCCACCAGCAGATGGGCAGATACGCAGTATTTT.

Regarding this clonotype: One end of the junction fails to match germline, which may point to a read error. This chain connects TRBV9 to TRBJ2-3; TRBD1 matches at 8 bases. Per the germline V gene, CDR1 is SGDLS and CDR2 is YYNGEE. The CDR3 runs 15 residues. The CDR3 loop reads CASSPGTGYLATRYF. The CDR3 DNA reads TGTGCCAGCAGTCCCGGGACAGGCTACCTCGCTACGCGGTATTTT.

The rearrangement joins TRBV4-1 to TRBJ1-2; D is perhaps TRBD1 (5 bases). This CDR3 spans 14 amino acids. The germline V and J ends were trimmed by 0 bases and 5 bases, with 10 bases remaining between them. Germline CDR1 and CDR2: MGHRA and YSYEKL. The CDR3 DNA is TGCGCCAGCAGCCAAGAGGAGGGGCCGTATGGCTACACCTTC. It encodes CASSQEEGPYGYTF.

The rearrangement uses TRBV10-3 and TRBJ1-5; D gene unclear. The CDR3 sequence is 15 residues long. V lost 2 bases and J lost 1, with 9 bases in between. Germline lookup yields CDR1 ENHRY and CDR2 SYGVKD. The CDR3 region is CAISEAMGSNQPQHF. CDR3 DNA: TGTGCCATCAGTGAGGCCATGGGCAGCAATCAGCCCCAGCATTTT.

The chain combines TRBV28 with TRBJ2-3; D is possibly TRBD1 (5 bases). CDR1 and CDR2 from the germline V gene are MDHEN and SYDVKM. CDR3 size: 15 residues. V was clipped by 2 bases and J by 2 bases, with 11 bases between them. The CDR3 protein is CASSLPTEITDTQYF. The CDR3 bases are TGTGCCAGCAGTTTACCGACAGAGATCACAGATACGCAGTATTTT.

This clonotype was seen more than once but under ten times. CDR3 DNA: TGTGCCAGCAGCCAAGAATTTTGGTCTAGCGAGTACAATGAGCAGTTCTTC. Its protein is CASSQEFWSSEYNEQFF. V and J are TRBV14 and TRBJ2-1; TRBD2 is a possible D gene (6 bases). The CDR3 length is 17 residues. Trimming left V 0 bases short and J 4 bases short, with 16 bases between. Germline-derived CDR1 and CDR2 are SGHDN and FVKESK.

Here the CDR3 DNA reads TGTGCCAGCAGTTTAAAGGGGATCTTGGATCTCACAGATACGCAGTATTTT. Amino acid sequence: CASSLKGILDLTDTQYF. The V gene is TRBV27, the J gene TRBJ2-3, with D tentatively TRBD1 (5 bases). The V gene lost 2 bases and the J gene lost 2 bases, with 17 bases spanning the gap. CDR1 MNHEY and CDR2 SMNVEV come from the germline V gene (reference sequence). This CDR3 region has 17 residues.

The gene calls are TRBV29-1 and TRBJ2-7, with 7 bases matching TRBD2. Germline lookup yields CDR1 SQVTM and CDR2 ANQGSEA. The J segment lost 0 bases and the V segment lost 3 bases, leaving 2 bases of the junction unmatched. The CDR3 length is 13 residues. DNA of the CDR3: TGCAGCGTTGATAGGGAGGGCTCCTACGAGCAGTACTTC. Translation: CSVDREGSYEQYF.

The rearrangement uses TRBV29-1 and TRBJ2-1, with TRBD2 matching over 14 bases. From germline, CDR1 is SQVTM and CDR2 ANQGSEA. The J segment lost 2 bases and the V segment lost 0 bases, leaving 15 bases of the junction unmatched. The CDR3 totals 21 residues. The CDR3 loop is CSVEDRGSGTSGRRTYNEQFF. The CDR3, as DNA: TGCAGCGTTGAAGATAGGGGATCCGGGACTAGCGGGAGACGGACCTACAATGAGCAGTTCTTC.

This chain uses TRBV7-9 with TRBJ1-2; unclear D gene. V was clipped by 5 bases and J by 1 base, with 23 bases between them. The length of the CDR3 is 18 residues. Germline V gene lookup returns CDR1 SEHNR and CDR2 FQNEAQ (reference sequence). CDR3 sequence reads: CASSPARGEQQVNYGYTF. Written as DNA, the CDR3 is TGTGCCAGCAGCCCAGCACGCGGGGAACAACAAGTTAACTATGGCTACACCTTC.

This clonotype was counted between two and nine times. The chain recombines TRBV29-1 with TRBJ2-3; D perhaps matches TRBD2 (5 bases). Trimming removed 8 bases from V and 2 bases from J, with 14 bases in between. The CDR3 runs to 13 residues. Germline loops: CDR1 SQVTM, CDR2 ANQGSEA. CDR3 sequence reads: CSLKLANTDTQYF. DNA of the CDR3: TGCAGCCTGAAGTTAGCGAACACAGATACGCAGTATTTT.

This sequence joins TRBV7-6 and TRBJ2-3; D may be TRBD1 (7 bases). V lost 6 bases, J lost 1 base, and 17 bases lay in between. Germline V CDR1 and CDR2: SGHVS, FNYEAQ. The CDR3 is 16 residues long. This chain's CDR3 is CASRPRTGGGTDTQYF. CDR3 bases: TGTGCCAGCAGACCTCGGACAGGCGGGGGCACAGATACGCAGTATTTT.

This rearrangement joins TRBV27 to TRBJ1-2; perhaps TRBD1 as D (5 bases). There are 14 residues in the CDR3. Trimming stripped 3 bases from V and 4 bases from J, with 12 bases between. Germline loops: CDR1 MNHEY, CDR2 SMNVEV (reference sequence). In DNA, the CDR3 is TGTGCCAGCAGTTTCCAGGGACCCAGCTATGGCTACACCTTC. This translates into CASSFQGPSYGYTF.

This chain uses TRBV28 with TRBJ2-5; 15 bases fit TRBD2. The DNA end lines up better with TRBJ2-7; the J call may be wrong. CDR1 and CDR2 from the germline V gene are MDHEN and SYDVKM. The length of the CDR3 is 15 residues. CDR3 region: CASSSWGLAGGEQYF. The CDR3 region has the DNA TGTGCCAGCAGTTCCTGGGGACTAGCGGGAGGCGAGCAGTACTTC.

This sequence joins TRBV19 and TRBJ2-1, with TRBD1 identical over 9 bases. Germline loops: CDR1 LNHDA, CDR2 SQIVND (reference sequence). CDR3 length: 14 residues. J gave up 9 bases and V 1 base, and 4 bases lay outside the gene matches. CDR3 protein: CASSIGTGVTEQFF. DNA for the CDR3: TGTGCCAGTAGTATAGGGACAGGGGTAACTGAGCAGTTCTTC. Full variable domain (rest looked up from reference TRBV19 and TRBJ2-1): DGGITQSPKYLFRKEGQNVTLSCEQNLNHDAMYWYRQDPGQGLRLIYYSQIVNDFQKGDIAEGYSVSREKKESFPLTVTSAQKNPTAFYLCASSIGTGVTEQFFGPGTRLTVL.

A few counts support this clonotype. The J gene is TRBJ2-7, the V gene TRBV20-1, with 8 bases identical to TRBD1. This CDR3 spans 14 amino acids. J gave up 1 base and V 5 bases, and 7 bases lay outside the gene matches. Per germline, CDR1 DFQATT and CDR2 SNEGSKA (reference sequence). CDR3 in amino acids: CSARRQGRSYEQYF. CDR3 sequence (DNA): TGCAGTGCTCGAAGACAGGGGAGGTCCTACGAGCAGTACTTC.

This clonotype turned up a few times. The chain uses TRBV27 and TRBJ2-1; 10 bases map to TRBD1. The V gene end was trimmed by 3 bases and the J gene end by 4 bases; junction bases not matched to a gene: 6. The CDR3 is 16 residues long. Germline values: CDR1 MNHEY, CDR2 SMNVEV (reference sequence). The CDR3 nucleotides read TGTGCCAGCAGTTTCGGGACAGGGGCGAGATACAATGAGCAGTTCTTC. Translated: CASSFGTGARYNEQFF.

The CDR3 reads CASRDTSSYEQYF. Written as DNA, the CDR3 is TGCGCCAGCCGGGACACTAGCTCCTACGAGCAGTACTTC. The chain has TRBV5-1 and TRBJ2-7; D might be TRBD1 (6 bases). There are 13 residues in the CDR3. The germline V gene encodes CDR1 SGHRS and CDR2 YFSETQ. V was pared by 7 bases and J by 0 bases, with 11 bases between.